This note documents a single TCR beta chain sequence. Its target is unknown. The data were taken from a study of cytotoxic CD8 clonotypes in ibrutinib-treated CLL. V lost 5 bases, J lost 4 bases, and 15 bases lay in between. The CDR3 has 14 residues. The germline gives CDR1 SEHNR, CDR2 FQNEAQ (reference sequence). Sequenced by immunoSEQ multiplex PCR; TCRdb stores in-frame clones only, minus some. Among approximately 130,000 clones listed, around 84% were seen once. Notes on the study in general: Clonality went up at ibrutinib response and then declined back toward baseline at progression.

This rearrangement joins TRBV7-9 to TRBJ2-7; D may be TRBD1 or TRBD2 (5 bases each). The specimen comprised PBMCs, sampled after 24 months of ibrutinib treatment. This clonotype originated in a human donor with chronic lymphocytic leukemia. The CDR3 region is CASSGRDGGYEQYF. The CDR3 DNA is TGTGCCAGCAGCGGCAGGGACGGAGGTTACGAGCAGTACTTC. Full variable domain (remainder filled in from reference TRBV7-9 and TRBJ2-7): DTGVSQNPRHKITKRGQNVTFRCDPISEHNRLYWYRQTLGQGPEFLTYFQNEAQLEKSRLLSDRFSAERPKGSFSTLEIQRTEQGDSAMYLCASSGRDGGYEQYFGPGTRLTVT.